This is a list of T cell receptor beta chains from one sample in a study of T cell responses to AZD1222 COVID-19 vaccine. The repertoire was sequenced with immunoSEQ multiplex PCR; TCRdb's copy has only in-frame clones and lacks some. The sample records 140,000 or so clones, 89% being singletons. The sequences come from peripheral blood, collected on day 0 of AZD1222 vaccination. Receptor source: an adult in good health. Each CDR3 is given with its conserved first and last residue. Each record gives: CDR3 length, V gene, J gene, clone size, D gene, CDR3 DNA, CDR3 protein. The D gene is left open where the match is weak. Clone size, where shown, is once, few, many, or a class for clones that have expanded.

length: 16
V: TRBV11-2
J: TRBJ1-6
size: -
D: -
DNA: TGTGCCACCGAGGGGAGACCGCCGGGAATGGGTTCACCCCTCCACTTT
CDR3: CATEGRPPGMGSPLHF

length: 14
V: TRBV6-1
J: TRBJ1-2
size: once
D: -
DNA: TGTGCCAGCAGTGAACAGGGGTCGGGCTATGGCTACACCTTC
CDR3: CASSEQGSGYGYTF

length: 14
V: TRBV6-1
J: TRBJ2-7
size: -
D: -
DNA: TGTGCCAGCAGTGAATGGTCAGGACCAAGGGAGCAGTACTTC
CDR3: CASSEWSGPREQYF

length: 13
V: TRBV6-5
J: TRBJ1-1
size: -
D: -
DNA: TGTGCCAGCAGTTACGCAGAGAACACTGAAGCTTTCTTT
CDR3: CASSYAENTEAFF

length: 16
V: TRBV14
J: TRBJ1-6
size: -
D: -
DNA: TGTGCCAGCAGCCAAGGGAGAGAATTAAATAATTCACCCCTCCACTTT
CDR3: CASSQGRELNNSPLHF

length: 14
V: TRBV3-1/TRBV3-2
J: TRBJ1-2
size: -
D: -
DNA: TGTGCCAGCAGCCAAGGAGGGTTGGCGCATGGCTACACCTTC
CDR3: CASSQGGLAHGYTF

length: 15
V: TRBV3-1/TRBV3-2
J: TRBJ1-1
size: -
D: -
DNA: TGTGCCAGCAGCCACCGGGTGTGGGCGAACACTGAAGCTTTCTTT
CDR3: CASSHRVWANTEAFF

length: 15
V: TRBV15
J: TRBJ1-1
size: -
D: TRBD1
DNA: TGTGCCACCAGCAGAGACGCGACAGGGAGTACTGAAGCTTTCTTT
CDR3: CATSRDATGSTEAFF

length: 12
V: TRBV15
J: TRBJ2-3
size: -
D: -
DNA: TGTGCCACCAGCAGTCTAGCAGATACGCAGTATTTT
CDR3: CATSSLADTQYF

length: 14
V: TRBV5-8
J: TRBJ1-2
size: -
D: -
DNA: TGTGCCAGCAGCTCCCGGCCCGGAACCTATGGCTACACCTTC
CDR3: CASSSRPGTYGYTF

length: 14
V: TRBV4-1
J: TRBJ1-5
size: -
D: -
DNA: TGCGCCAGCAGCCAAGATGCCTTGCTAGGGCCCCAGCATTTT
CDR3: CASSQDALLGPQHF

length: 13
V: TRBV5-4
J: TRBJ1-3
size: -
D: -
DNA: TGTGCCAGCAGCTTTGAGGCTGGAAACACCATATATTTT
CDR3: CASSFEAGNTIYF

length: 14
V: TRBV19
J: TRBJ1-3
size: -
D: -
DNA: TGTGCCAGTAGTCCCGGGGCGGCTGGAAACACCATATATTTT
CDR3: CASSPGAAGNTIYF

length: 13
V: TRBV19
J: TRBJ1-2
size: once
D: -
DNA: TGTGCCAGTAAACCGGACATCCAGTATGGCTACACCTTC
CDR3: CASKPDIQYGYTF